The T cell receptor (beta chain) under discussion was sequenced for a study of T cell responses to AZD1222 COVID-19 vaccine. Study-level results: Among the donors, most were white British and more were female, and clonal diversity was possibly underestimated. Repertoires in all cases were sampled only once the peak T cell response had passed. Spike-specific TCR breadth and depth were elevated following two AZD1222 doses.

As to this clone: Its antigen is unidentified.

Clones were sequenced by immunoSEQ multiplex PCR, and TCRdb holds only the in-frame ones, with some missing. The sample lists 85,000 to 120,000 clones, roughly 90% occurring once. This CDR3 contains 15 residues. CDR1 and CDR2 from the germline V gene are MNHEY and SVGAGI. Trimming shortened V by 0 bases and J by 0 bases, and 9 bases separated the two germline ends. The TCR was taken from an adult in good health. The input for sequencing was peripheral blood, taken on day 0 of AZD1222 vaccination. The rearrangement uses TRBV6-5 and TRBJ2-7; D not certain. This CDR3 is CASSYSSHSSYEQYF. The CDR3 nucleotides are TGTGCCAGCAGTTACTCGAGCCACAGCTCCTACGAGCAGTACTTC.